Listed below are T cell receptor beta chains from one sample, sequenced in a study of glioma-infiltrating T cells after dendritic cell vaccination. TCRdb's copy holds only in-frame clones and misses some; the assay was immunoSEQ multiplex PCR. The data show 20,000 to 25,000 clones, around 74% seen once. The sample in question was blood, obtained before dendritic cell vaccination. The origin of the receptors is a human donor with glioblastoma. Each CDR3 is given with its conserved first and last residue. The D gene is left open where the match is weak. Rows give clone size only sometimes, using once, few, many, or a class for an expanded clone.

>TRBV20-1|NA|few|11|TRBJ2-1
TGCAGTGCTAGTTCCGGGACTTTGCAGTTCTTC
CSASSGTLQFF
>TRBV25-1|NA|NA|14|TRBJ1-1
TGTGCCAGCAGGAAACGGAGGGGTGACACTGAAGCTTTCTTT
CASRKRRGDTEAFF
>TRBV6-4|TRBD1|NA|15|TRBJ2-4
TGTGCCAGCAGAAACAGGGGATCGGCCAAAAACATTCAGTACTTC
CASRNRGSAKNIQYF
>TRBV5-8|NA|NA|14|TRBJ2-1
TGTGCCAGCTCCAGACTCCCCCCCTACAATGAGCAGTTCTTC
CASSRLPPYNEQFF
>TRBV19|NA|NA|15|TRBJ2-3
TGTGCCAGTAGCGTCGGGAGCACTAGCACAGATACGCAGTATTTT
CASSVGSTSTDTQYF
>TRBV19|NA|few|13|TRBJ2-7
TGTGCCAGTAGTATAGGCCGGTCTTACGAGCAGTACTTC
CASSIGRSYEQYF
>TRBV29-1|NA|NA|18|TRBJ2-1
TGCAGCGTCAATATGGACAGTGTTCCGGGAAGACTACTCAATGAGCAGTTCTTC
CSVNMDSVPGRLLNEQFF
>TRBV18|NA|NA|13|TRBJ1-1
TGTGCCAGCGGACCGGGACAGAACACTGAAGCTTTCTTT
CASGPGQNTEAFF
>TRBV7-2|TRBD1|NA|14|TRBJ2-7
TGTGCCAGCAGCTCGGGACAGGGTTATTACGAGCAGTACTTC
CASSSGQGYYEQYF
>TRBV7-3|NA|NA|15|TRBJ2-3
TGTGCCAGCACCCTCAGGGGGGTCAGCACAGATACGCAGTATTTT
CASTLRGVSTDTQYF
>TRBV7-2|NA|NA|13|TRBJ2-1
TGTGCCAGCAGCTCACAGGCGGCCACAGGGCAGTTCTTC
CASSSQAATGQFF